The clone carrying this T cell receptor (beta chain) has only a few counts. The antigen remains undetermined. The record originates from a study of T cell repertoires in cytomegalovirus infection. Study-level results: Clonotype analysis showed dominance of the ex vivo response by HLA-C-restricted CMV-specific TCR beta clonotypes.

TCRdb reanalysed the reads using MiXCR and keeps one entry per CDR3 protein. The sample records some 920,000 distinct CDR3 sequences, about a third being singletons. This receptor was obtained from a human donor in good health (CMV status not recorded). Some clones in this sample may be carry-over from other donors' samples. Sequencing used cultured CD8+ T cells from PBMCs, obtained from culture after CMV antigen stimulation.

CDR3 in DNA: TGTGCCAGCAGTCCGGGACAGGGGTATTGGGAGACCCAGTACTTC. Protein product: CASSPGQGYWETQYF. The chain couples TRBV27 to TRBJ2-5, with 10 bases fitting TRBD1. V trimming: 5 bases; J trimming: 5 bases; junction bases outside the gene matches: 8. The CDR3 has 15 amino acids. Germline V gene sequence: CDR1 MNHEY, CDR2 SMNVEV (reference sequence).